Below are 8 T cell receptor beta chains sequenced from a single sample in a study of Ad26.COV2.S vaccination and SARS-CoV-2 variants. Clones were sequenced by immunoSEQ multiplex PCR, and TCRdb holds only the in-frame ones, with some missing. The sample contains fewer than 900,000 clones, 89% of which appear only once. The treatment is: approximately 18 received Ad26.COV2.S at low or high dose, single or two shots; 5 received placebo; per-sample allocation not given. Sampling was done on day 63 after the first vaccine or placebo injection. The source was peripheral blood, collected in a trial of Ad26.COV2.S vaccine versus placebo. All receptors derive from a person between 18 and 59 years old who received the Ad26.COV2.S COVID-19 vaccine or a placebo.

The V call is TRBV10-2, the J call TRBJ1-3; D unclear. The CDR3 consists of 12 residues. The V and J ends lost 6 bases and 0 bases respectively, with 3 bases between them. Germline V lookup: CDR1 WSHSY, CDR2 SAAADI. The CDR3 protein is CASRNSGNTIYF. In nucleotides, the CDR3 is TGCGCCAGCAGAAACTCTGGAAACACCATATATTTT.

CDR3 residues: CASSLAPYTYNEQFF. CDR3 nucleotide sequence: TGTGCCAGCAGCTTAGCGCCCTACACCTACAATGAGCAGTTCTTC. J is TRBJ2-1 and V is TRBV11-1; D is unresolved. The CDR3 length is 15 residues. Trimming took off 0 bases at V and 2 bases at J, with 8 bases between the two ends. CDR1 and CDR2 from the germline V gene are SGHAT and FQDESV (reference sequence).

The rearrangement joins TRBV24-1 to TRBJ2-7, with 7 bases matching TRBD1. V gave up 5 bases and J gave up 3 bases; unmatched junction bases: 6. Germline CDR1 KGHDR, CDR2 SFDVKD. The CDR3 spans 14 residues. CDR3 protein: CATSAGQEYYEQYF. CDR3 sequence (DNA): TGTGCCACCAGTGCAGGACAGGAATACTACGAGCAGTACTTC.

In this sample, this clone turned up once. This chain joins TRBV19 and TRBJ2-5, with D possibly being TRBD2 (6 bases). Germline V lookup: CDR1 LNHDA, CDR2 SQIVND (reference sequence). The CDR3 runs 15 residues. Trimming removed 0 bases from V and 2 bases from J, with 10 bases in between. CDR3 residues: CASSIEGGPQETQYF. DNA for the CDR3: TGTGCCAGTAGTATAGAGGGGGGACCTCAAGAGACCCAGTACTTC.

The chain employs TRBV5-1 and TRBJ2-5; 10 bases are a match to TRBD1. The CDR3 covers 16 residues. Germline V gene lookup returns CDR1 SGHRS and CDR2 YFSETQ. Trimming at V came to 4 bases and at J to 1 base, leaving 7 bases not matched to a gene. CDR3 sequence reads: CASSTGQGSSQETQYF. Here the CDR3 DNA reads TGCGCCAGCAGCACGGGACAGGGGTCGTCCCAAGAGACCCAGTACTTC.

As DNA, the CDR3 is TGTGCCAGCAGTATCCGGGACAGCATGAACACTGAAGCTTTCTTT. Translation: CASSIRDSMNTEAFF. This chain uses TRBV6-5 with TRBJ1-1; 7 nucleotides line up with TRBD1. Germline CDR1 MNHEY, CDR2 SVGAGI. The CDR3 spans 15 residues. The V gene end was trimmed by 5 bases and the J gene end by 0 bases; junction bases not matched to a gene: 6.

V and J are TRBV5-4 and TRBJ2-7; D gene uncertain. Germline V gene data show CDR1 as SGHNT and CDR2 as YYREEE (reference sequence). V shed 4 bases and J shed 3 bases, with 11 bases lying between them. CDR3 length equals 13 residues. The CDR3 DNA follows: TGTGCCAGCAGCCTGGACGGAAACTACGAGCAGTACTTC. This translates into CASSLDGNYEQYF.

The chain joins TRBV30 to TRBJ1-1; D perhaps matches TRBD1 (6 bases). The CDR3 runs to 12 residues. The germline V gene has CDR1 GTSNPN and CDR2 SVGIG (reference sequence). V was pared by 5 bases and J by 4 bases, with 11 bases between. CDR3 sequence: CAWARGSTEAFF. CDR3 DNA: TGTGCCTGGGCAAGGGGGAGCACTGAAGCTTTCTTT.